The rows below give T cell receptor beta chains drawn from one sample of a study of radiotherapy plus CTLA-4 blockade in lung cancer. TCRdb's copy holds only in-frame clones and misses some; the assay was immunoSEQ multiplex PCR. Here the sample spans 80,000 or so clones, about four fifths being singletons. This specimen was peripheral blood, taken from a patient treated with radiotherapy plus ipilimumab. Receptors were obtained from a human donor with non-small cell lung cancer who had a partial response to radiotherapy plus ipilimumab. Some clones in this sample may be carry-over from other donors' samples. CDR3s include the opening cysteine and the closing phenylalanine or tryptophan. The order of the fields is J gene, V gene, D gene, clone size, CDR3 protein, CDR3 DNA. D genes are given only for firm matches. Clone size, where shown, is once, few, many, or a class for clones that have expanded.

j_call: TRBJ2-1; v_call: TRBV6-4; d_call: TRBD2; clone_size: NA; cdr3_aa: CASKLSGSNEQFF; cdr3_nt: TGTGCCAGCAAGCTTAGCGGGAGTAATGAGCAGTTCTTC
j_call: TRBJ1-2; v_call: TRBV29-1; d_call: NA; clone_size: few; cdr3_aa: CSVGKGENYGYTF; cdr3_nt: TGCAGCGTAGGAAAGGGGGAGAACTATGGCTACACCTTC
j_call: TRBJ1-2; v_call: TRBV7-9; d_call: NA; clone_size: NA; cdr3_aa: CASSFRRTPGQTTYGYTF; cdr3_nt: TGTGCCAGCAGCTTTCGGCGCACCCCTGGACAGACAACCTATGGCTACACCTTC
j_call: TRBJ1-1; v_call: TRBV11-2; d_call: TRBD1; clone_size: NA; cdr3_aa: CASSLVWTGMNTEAFF; cdr3_nt: TGTGCCAGCAGCTTAGTGTGGACAGGGATGAACACTGAAGCTTTCTTT
j_call: TRBJ2-1; v_call: TRBV5-6; d_call: TRBD1; clone_size: NA; cdr3_aa: CASSSRDRGFHEQFF; cdr3_nt: TGTGCCAGCAGCTCCCGGGACAGGGGATTTCATGAGCAGTTCTTC
j_call: TRBJ2-5; v_call: TRBV4-2; d_call: NA; clone_size: NA; cdr3_aa: CASSQARGQSTETQYF; cdr3_nt: TGTGCCAGCAGCCAAGCTAGGGGACAATCGACGGAGACCCAGTACTTC
j_call: TRBJ1-1; v_call: TRBV5-1; d_call: NA; clone_size: few; cdr3_aa: CASSLYEGVGAFF; cdr3_nt: TGCGCCAGCAGCTTGTACGAGGGGGTAGGAGCTTTCTTT
j_call: TRBJ1-2; v_call: TRBV28; d_call: TRBD1; clone_size: NA; cdr3_aa: CAIDRENYGYTF; cdr3_nt: TGTGCCATAGACAGGGAAAACTATGGCTACACCTTC
j_call: TRBJ1-2; v_call: TRBV19; d_call: TRBD1; clone_size: NA; cdr3_aa: CASSLPQGRGYTF; cdr3_nt: TGTGCCAGTAGTCTCCCACAGGGGCGAGGCTACACCTTC
j_call: TRBJ1-6; v_call: TRBV7-2; d_call: NA; clone_size: few; cdr3_aa: CASSLAASHRAMTYNSPLHF; cdr3_nt: TGTGCCAGCAGCTTAGCGGCGAGCCACAGGGCCATGACCTATAATTCACCCCTCCACTTT
j_call: TRBJ1-2; v_call: TRBV28; d_call: NA; clone_size: NA; cdr3_aa: CASSPPSPNYGYTF; cdr3_nt: TGTGCCAGCAGTCCACCCAGTCCGAACTATGGCTACACCTTC
j_call: TRBJ2-5; v_call: TRBV6-5; d_call: NA; clone_size: NA; cdr3_aa: CASSPRGETQYF; cdr3_nt: TGTGCCAGCAGTCCCCGGGGAGAGACCCAGTACTTC
j_call: TRBJ2-2; v_call: TRBV2; d_call: NA; clone_size: NA; cdr3_aa: CASSKGVRTGELFF; cdr3_nt: TGTGCCAGCAGTAAAGGAGTGAGGACCGGGGAGCTGTTTTTT
j_call: TRBJ2-5; v_call: TRBV27; d_call: NA; clone_size: NA; cdr3_aa: CASSDLGAAYQETQYF; cdr3_nt: TGTGCCAGCAGCGACTTAGGAGCGGCGTACCAAGAGACCCAGTACTTC
j_call: TRBJ1-1; v_call: TRBV5-6; d_call: NA; clone_size: few; cdr3_aa: CASSLWTANTEAFF; cdr3_nt: TGTGCCAGCAGCTTGTGGACAGCAAACACTGAAGCTTTCTTT
j_call: TRBJ1-6; v_call: TRBV7-6; d_call: TRBD1; clone_size: NA; cdr3_aa: CASSPQEAGGNSPLHF; cdr3_nt: TGTGCCAGCAGCCCCCAGGAGGCAGGGGGAAATTCACCCCTCCACTTT
j_call: TRBJ2-3; v_call: TRBV27; d_call: NA; clone_size: NA; cdr3_aa: CASSFLGPPGTDTQYF; cdr3_nt: TGTGCCAGCAGTTTCCTAGGTCCTCCTGGCACAGATACGCAGTATTTT
j_call: TRBJ2-5; v_call: TRBV9; d_call: TRBD2; clone_size: NA; cdr3_aa: CASSKSGGTETQYF; cdr3_nt: TGTGCCAGCAGCAAGTCGGGAGGAACGGAGACCCAGTACTTC
j_call: TRBJ2-7; v_call: TRBV19; d_call: NA; clone_size: once; cdr3_aa: CASSISSGGPYEQYF; cdr3_nt: TGTGCCAGTAGTATCTCTTCCGGGGGACCCTACGAGCAGTACTTC
j_call: TRBJ2-1; v_call: TRBV7-6; d_call: TRBD2; clone_size: NA; cdr3_aa: CASSSGLAGVNEQFF; cdr3_nt: TGTGCCAGCAGCTCGGGACTAGCGGGAGTGAATGAGCAGTTCTTC
j_call: TRBJ1-2; v_call: TRBV28; d_call: NA; clone_size: NA; cdr3_aa: CASTGNYGYTF; cdr3_nt: TGTGCCAGCACGGGGAACTATGGCTACACCTTC
j_call: TRBJ2-2; v_call: TRBV9; d_call: TRBD1; clone_size: NA; cdr3_aa: CASSGRPGTGVTGELFF; cdr3_nt: TGTGCCAGCAGCGGACGTCCCGGGACAGGGGTGACCGGGGAGCTGTTTTTT
j_call: TRBJ1-2; v_call: TRBV9; d_call: NA; clone_size: NA; cdr3_aa: CASSVAGTNYGYTF; cdr3_nt: TGTGCCAGCAGCGTAGCAGGAACTAACTATGGCTACACCTTC
j_call: TRBJ1-3; v_call: TRBV4-3; d_call: NA; clone_size: NA; cdr3_aa: CASSQDIGGSGNTIYF; cdr3_nt: TGCGCCAGCAGCCAAGATATCGGGGGATCTGGAAACACCATATATTTT
j_call: TRBJ2-2; v_call: TRBV5-1; d_call: NA; clone_size: few; cdr3_aa: CASSLGGEELFF; cdr3_nt: TGCGCCAGCAGCTTGGGCGGAGAAGAGCTGTTTTTT
j_call: TRBJ2-7; v_call: TRBV6-5; d_call: TRBD1; clone_size: NA; cdr3_aa: CASSLRQGSDEQYF; cdr3_nt: TGTGCCAGCAGTCTCCGACAGGGTTCAGACGAGCAGTACTTC
j_call: TRBJ1-1; v_call: TRBV14; d_call: NA; clone_size: NA; cdr3_aa: CASSQDPGTREAFF; cdr3_nt: TGTGCCAGCAGCCAAGATCCGGGGACTCGTGAAGCTTTCTTT
j_call: TRBJ2-1; v_call: TRBV5-1; d_call: NA; clone_size: NA; cdr3_aa: CASSLGGINEQFF; cdr3_nt: TGCGCCAGCAGCTTGGGAGGAATCAATGAGCAGTTCTTC
j_call: TRBJ2-7; v_call: TRBV5-4; d_call: TRBD2; clone_size: few; cdr3_aa: CASSTGGRALEQYF; cdr3_nt: TGTGCCAGCAGCACCGGCGGGAGGGCCCTCGAGCAGTACTTC
j_call: TRBJ2-7; v_call: TRBV2; d_call: TRBD2; clone_size: NA; cdr3_aa: CASSPSGRALYEQYF; cdr3_nt: TGTGCCAGCAGTCCGAGCGGGAGGGCCCTCTACGAGCAGTACTTC
j_call: TRBJ1-1; v_call: TRBV28; d_call: NA; clone_size: NA; cdr3_aa: CASSPPGTTNTEAFF; cdr3_nt: TGTGCCAGCAGTCCACCCGGGACAACAAACACTGAAGCTTTCTTT
j_call: TRBJ1-2; v_call: TRBV27; d_call: NA; clone_size: NA; cdr3_aa: CASRWREGSGYTF; cdr3_nt: TGTGCCAGCAGGTGGAGGGAAGGGAGTGGCTACACCTTC
j_call: TRBJ1-4; v_call: TRBV4-3; d_call: NA; clone_size: few; cdr3_aa: CASSQDRTAFEKLFF; cdr3_nt: TGCGCCAGCAGCCAAGACAGGACAGCTTTTGAAAAACTGTTTTTT
j_call: TRBJ2-3; v_call: TRBV10-3; d_call: TRBD2; clone_size: NA; cdr3_aa: CAISETAGVSDTQYF; cdr3_nt: TGTGCCATCAGTGAGACAGCGGGAGTCTCAGATACGCAGTATTTT
j_call: TRBJ1-4; v_call: TRBV4-1; d_call: NA; clone_size: NA; cdr3_aa: CASSHGKGSEKLFF; cdr3_nt: TGCGCCAGCAGCCATGGCAAGGGGTCTGAAAAACTGTTTTTT
j_call: TRBJ1-5; v_call: TRBV5-6; d_call: TRBD1; clone_size: NA; cdr3_aa: CASSLRGTGYSGQPQHF; cdr3_nt: TGTGCCAGCAGCTTGCGGGGGACAGGGTATTCCGGACAGCCCCAGCATTTT
j_call: TRBJ1-5; v_call: TRBV18; d_call: TRBD1; clone_size: NA; cdr3_aa: CASSPGTEQPQHF; cdr3_nt: TGTGCCAGCTCACCAGGGACAGAACAGCCCCAGCATTTT
j_call: TRBJ2-5; v_call: TRBV29-1; d_call: NA; clone_size: NA; cdr3_aa: CSVGQAQGAQYF; cdr3_nt: TGCAGCGTTGGACAGGCGCAAGGGGCCCAGTACTTC
j_call: TRBJ2-7; v_call: TRBV15; d_call: NA; clone_size: NA; cdr3_aa: CATSREIMRGSYEQYF; cdr3_nt: TGTGCCACCAGCAGAGAGATCATGCGGGGCTCCTACGAGCAGTACTTC
j_call: TRBJ1-2; v_call: TRBV18; d_call: NA; clone_size: NA; cdr3_aa: CASSLDIPSYGYTF; cdr3_nt: TGTGCCAGCTCACTGGACATACCCTCCTATGGCTACACCTTC
j_call: TRBJ2-1; v_call: TRBV18; d_call: TRBD1; clone_size: NA; cdr3_aa: CASSPDQGVDNEQFF; cdr3_nt: TGTGCCAGCTCACCTGATCAGGGGGTGGACAATGAGCAGTTCTTC
j_call: TRBJ2-7; v_call: TRBV19; d_call: TRBD1; clone_size: NA; cdr3_aa: CASSARGLPSYEQYF; cdr3_nt: TGTGCCAGTAGTGCCAGGGGGCTGCCCAGCTACGAGCAGTACTTC
j_call: TRBJ1-4; v_call: TRBV6-6; d_call: TRBD1; clone_size: once; cdr3_aa: CASSPNDRVAGKLFF; cdr3_nt: TGTGCCAGCAGTCCCAACGACAGGGTTGCTGGAAAACTGTTTTTT
j_call: TRBJ2-7; v_call: TRBV4-1; d_call: TRBD1; clone_size: NA; cdr3_aa: CASSQHGRDRGYEQYF; cdr3_nt: TGCGCCAGCAGCCAACATGGCCGGGACAGGGGCTACGAGCAGTACTTC
j_call: TRBJ2-5; v_call: TRBV4-1; d_call: TRBD2; clone_size: NA; cdr3_aa: CASSPLSGAGGLRETQYF; cdr3_nt: TGCGCCAGCAGCCCGTTAAGTGGAGCGGGGGGGCTGAGAGAGACCCAGTACTTC
j_call: TRBJ1-5; v_call: TRBV6-5; d_call: NA; clone_size: NA; cdr3_aa: CASRQGNQPQHF; cdr3_nt: TGTGCCAGCCGGCAGGGGAATCAGCCCCAGCATTTT
j_call: TRBJ1-1; v_call: TRBV20-1; d_call: NA; clone_size: once; cdr3_aa: CSAPVRTEAFF; cdr3_nt: TGCAGTGCCCCCGTTCGGACTGAAGCTTTCTTT
j_call: TRBJ1-4; v_call: TRBV2; d_call: NA; clone_size: once; cdr3_aa: CASSVYLARKLFF; cdr3_nt: TGTGCCAGCAGTGTCTATCTTGCTCGAAAACTGTTTTTT
j_call: TRBJ1-3; v_call: TRBV7-2; d_call: NA; clone_size: NA; cdr3_aa: CASTQSAGGNTIYF; cdr3_nt: TGTGCCAGCACCCAGTCGGCAGGTGGAAACACCATATATTTT
j_call: TRBJ2-7; v_call: TRBV28; d_call: TRBD1; clone_size: NA; cdr3_aa: CASSPRQGATYEQYF; cdr3_nt: TGTGCCAGCAGTCCCCGGCAGGGGGCCACCTACGAGCAGTACTTC
j_call: TRBJ2-7; v_call: TRBV5-6; d_call: NA; clone_size: NA; cdr3_aa: CASSSSPGYGYEQYF; cdr3_nt: TGTGCCAGCAGCTCATCCCCAGGGTATGGATACGAGCAGTACTTC
j_call: TRBJ2-5; v_call: TRBV27; d_call: TRBD2; clone_size: NA; cdr3_aa: CASSLFGGSIGETQYF; cdr3_nt: TGTGCCAGCAGTTTATTCGGCGGGAGTATAGGGGAGACCCAGTACTTC
j_call: TRBJ2-2; v_call: TRBV29-1; d_call: TRBD1; clone_size: NA; cdr3_aa: CSVGRGHTGELFF; cdr3_nt: TGCAGCGTTGGCAGGGGGCACACCGGGGAGCTGTTTTTT
j_call: TRBJ2-7; v_call: TRBV6-5; d_call: TRBD1; clone_size: NA; cdr3_aa: CASSSRDRVNEQYF; cdr3_nt: TGTGCCAGCAGTTCACGGGACAGGGTAAACGAGCAGTACTTC
j_call: TRBJ1-4; v_call: TRBV28; d_call: NA; clone_size: NA; cdr3_aa: CASKEGGVEKLFF; cdr3_nt: TGTGCCAGCAAGGAGGGCGGGGTTGAAAAACTGTTTTTT
j_call: TRBJ1-4; v_call: TRBV2; d_call: NA; clone_size: NA; cdr3_aa: CASRDRTAGKEKLFF; cdr3_nt: TGTGCCAGCAGGGACCGGACAGCGGGAAAAGAAAAACTGTTTTTT
j_call: TRBJ2-7; v_call: TRBV7-6; d_call: TRBD1; clone_size: NA; cdr3_aa: CASSLSGGQGANEQYF; cdr3_nt: TGTGCCAGCAGCTTAAGCGGCGGGCAGGGGGCAAACGAGCAGTACTTC